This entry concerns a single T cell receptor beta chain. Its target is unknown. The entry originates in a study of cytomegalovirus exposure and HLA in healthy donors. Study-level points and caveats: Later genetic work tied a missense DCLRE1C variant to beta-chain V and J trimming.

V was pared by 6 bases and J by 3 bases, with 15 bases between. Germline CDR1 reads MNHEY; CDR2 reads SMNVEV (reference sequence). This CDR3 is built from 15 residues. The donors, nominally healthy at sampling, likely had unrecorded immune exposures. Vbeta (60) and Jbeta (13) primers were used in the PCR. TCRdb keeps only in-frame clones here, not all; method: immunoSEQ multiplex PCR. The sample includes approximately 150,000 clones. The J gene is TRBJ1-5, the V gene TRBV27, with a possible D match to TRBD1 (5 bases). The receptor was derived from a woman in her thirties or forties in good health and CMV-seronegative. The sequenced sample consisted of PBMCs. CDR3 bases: TGTGCCAGCAGAAGGGGCGGGGGGAACAATCAGCCCCAGCATTTT. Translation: CASRRGGGNNQPQHF.